The TCR beta chain described here comes from a study of graft-versus-host responses after intestinal transplantation. Overall study findings and caveats: Within allografts, high graft-versus-host to host-versus-graft clonal ratios were seen among patients with graft-donor T cell macrochimerism. Some GvH clones appeared in ileal mucosa or blood before recipient bone marrow. There was an association between peak levels of circulating GvH clones and early post-transplant HvG declines.

Sequencing was performed with immunoSEQ multiplex PCR; in TCRdb, only in-frame clones are kept and a portion is missing. The sample contains around 76,000 clones, approximately 94% of which appear only once. To note about this clone: Its specificity is unknown.

This material consisted of unstimulated CD8+ T cells sorted from spleen or lymph node cells, taken before intestinal transplant. The sequence derives from a human donor who received an intestinal transplant.

The DNA for the CDR3 is TGTGCCAGCAGTGGCTATGGCTACACCTTC. Translating it yields CASSGYGYTF. The V call is TRBV27, the J call TRBJ1-2; no clear D. Germline V gives CDR1 MNHEY, CDR2 SMNVEV (reference sequence). V shed 5 bases and J shed 4 bases, with 2 bases lying between them. The CDR3 runs 10 residues.